This TCR beta chain derives from a study of blood T cell repertoires in COVID-19. Study information: Samples representing acute and convalescent COVID-19 were sourced from the United States, Italy and Spain. PBMCs, B-cell-depleted T cells, or T cells were the source of the cDNA or gDNA that made up the material.

As handled by the study authors: From reference gene primer amplification, estimates of nucleated cell counts were derived. TCRdb's table, derived via immunoSEQ multiplex PCR, lists solely in-frame clones and lacks some. V and J calls and clone size are copied from that table; D and trimming were computed from the DNA. The sample yields approximately 97,000 clones, approximately 81% seen once. The CDR3 consists of 13 residues. The germline CDR1 and CDR2 sequences are GTSNPN and SVGIG (reference sequence). V lost 2 bases and J lost 2, with 10 bases in between. The gene calls are TRBV30 and TRBJ2-7, with a tentative D call TRBD2 (5 bases). Sequencing was performed on peripheral blood. The sequence came from a man at least 80 years old with acute or convalescent COVID-19. In DNA, the CDR3 is TGTGCCTGGAGTCCAAGCGGTGCCTACGAGCAGTACTTC. Translating it yields CAWSPSGAYEQYF.